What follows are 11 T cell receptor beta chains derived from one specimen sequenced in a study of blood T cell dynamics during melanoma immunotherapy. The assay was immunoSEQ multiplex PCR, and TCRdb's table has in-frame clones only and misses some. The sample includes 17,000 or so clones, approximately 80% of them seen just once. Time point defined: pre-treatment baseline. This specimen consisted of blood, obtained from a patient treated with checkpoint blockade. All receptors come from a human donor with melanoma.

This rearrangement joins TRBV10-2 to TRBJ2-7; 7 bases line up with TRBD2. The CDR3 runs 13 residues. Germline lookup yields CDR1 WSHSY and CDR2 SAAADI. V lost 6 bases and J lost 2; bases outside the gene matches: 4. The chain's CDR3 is CASSTSETYEQYF. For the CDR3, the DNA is TGCGCCAGCAGCACTAGCGAGACCTACGAGCAGTACTTC.

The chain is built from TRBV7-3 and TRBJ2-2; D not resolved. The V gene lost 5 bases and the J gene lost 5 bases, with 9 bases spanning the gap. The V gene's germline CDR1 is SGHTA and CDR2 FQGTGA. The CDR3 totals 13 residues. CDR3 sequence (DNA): TGTGCCAGCAGCAGGGTCGGGACCGGGGAGCTGTTTTTT. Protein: CASSRVGTGELFF.

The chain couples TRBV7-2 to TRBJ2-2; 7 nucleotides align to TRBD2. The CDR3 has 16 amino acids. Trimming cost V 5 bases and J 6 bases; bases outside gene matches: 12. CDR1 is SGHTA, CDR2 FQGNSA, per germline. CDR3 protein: CASSPVAGVSPGELFF. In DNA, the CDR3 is TGTGCCAGCAGCCCTGTCGCGGGAGTCAGTCCCGGGGAGCTGTTTTTT.

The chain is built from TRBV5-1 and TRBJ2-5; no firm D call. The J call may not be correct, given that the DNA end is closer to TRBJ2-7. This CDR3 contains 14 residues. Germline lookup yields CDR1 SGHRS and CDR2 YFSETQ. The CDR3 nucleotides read TGCGCCAGCAGCACCGGGCAGTTCCCCTACGAGCAGTACTTC. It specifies CASSTGQFPYEQYF.

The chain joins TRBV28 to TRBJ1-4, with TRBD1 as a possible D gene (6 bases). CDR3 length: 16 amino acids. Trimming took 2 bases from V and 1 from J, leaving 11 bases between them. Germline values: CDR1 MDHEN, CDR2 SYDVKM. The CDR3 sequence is CASSLVGAQTNEKLFF. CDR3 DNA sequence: TGTGCCAGCAGTTTAGTGGGGGCCCAAACTAATGAAAAACTGTTTTTT.

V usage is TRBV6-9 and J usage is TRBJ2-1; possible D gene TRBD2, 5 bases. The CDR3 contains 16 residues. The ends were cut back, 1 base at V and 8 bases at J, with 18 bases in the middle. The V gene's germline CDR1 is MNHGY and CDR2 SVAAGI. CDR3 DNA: TGTGCCAGCAGTTATTTTGCGGACTGGGTAAACGATGAGCAGTTCTTC. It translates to CASSYFADWVNDEQFF.

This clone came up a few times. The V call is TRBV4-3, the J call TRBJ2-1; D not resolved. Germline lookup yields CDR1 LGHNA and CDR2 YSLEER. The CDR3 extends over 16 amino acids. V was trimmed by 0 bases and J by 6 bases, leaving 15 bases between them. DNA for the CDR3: TGCGCCAGCAGCCAAGATCTTGAACGGCTCTTCAATGAGCAGTTCTTC. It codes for CASSQDLERLFNEQFF.

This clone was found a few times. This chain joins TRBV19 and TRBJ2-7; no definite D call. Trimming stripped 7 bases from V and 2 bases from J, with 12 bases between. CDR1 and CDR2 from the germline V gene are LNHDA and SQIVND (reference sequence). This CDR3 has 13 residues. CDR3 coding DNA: TGTGCCAGTAAGCGACGAGAAGCCTACGAGCAGTACTTC. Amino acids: CASKRREAYEQYF.

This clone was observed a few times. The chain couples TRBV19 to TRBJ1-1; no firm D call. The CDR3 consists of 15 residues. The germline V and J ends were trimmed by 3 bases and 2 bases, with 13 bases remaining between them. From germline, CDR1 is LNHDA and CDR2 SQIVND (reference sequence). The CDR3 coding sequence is TGTGCCAGTAGTATGGCAGAACCCGGCAACACTGAAGCTTTCTTT. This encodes CASSMAEPGNTEAFF.

For the CDR3, the DNA is TGCGCCAGCAGCTTGCTTCTAGCGGGAGATTTGAACACCGGGGAGCTGTTTTTT. As protein: CASSLLLAGDLNTGELFF. The chain links TRBV5-1 to TRBJ2-2, with 10 bases aligning to TRBD2. J was trimmed by 1 base and V by 1 base; bases with no gene match: 7. Germline V lookup: CDR1 SGHRS, CDR2 YFSETQ. There are 18 residues in the CDR3.

The CDR3: CASSFPSLGEQYF. The CDR3 DNA reads as TGTGCCAGCAGCTTCCCCTCCTTGGGCGAGCAGTACTTC. The chain uses TRBV11-3 and TRBJ2-7; D uncertain. The CDR3 has 13 residues. The V end was cut by 3 bases, the J end by 6 bases, with 12 bases between. CDR1 and CDR2 from the germline V gene are SGHNT and YENEEA.